This T cell receptor (beta chain) was sequenced for a study of shared clonotypes between healthy human individuals. V trimming: 6 bases; J trimming: 0 bases; junction bases outside the gene matches: 8. Looked up from germline, CDR1 is MNHEY and CDR2 is SMNVEV (reference sequence). The CDR3 totals 15 residues. Method: immunoSEQ multiplex PCR; TCRdb's copy keeps in-frame clones and lacks some. The sample lists 1.5 million to 1.9 million clones, around 98% occurring once. Sequencing was done on a sample of naive CD4+ T cells sorted from blood. Subset of the sample: CD45RA+ positively selected. This TCR was recovered from a man aged 25-45 years in good health. J is TRBJ2-7 and V is TRBV27, with 7 bases matching TRBD2. The CDR3 DNA follows: TGTGCCAGCAGCGTTTCGGGACTATCCTCCTACGAGCAGTACTTC. Translated: CASSVSGLSSYEQYF.